Described below is a single T cell receptor (beta chain) sequence and its context. The antigen is not known. These data come from a study of cytomegalovirus exposure and HLA in healthy donors. Regarding the study as a whole: The study designated 150 or so TCR beta chains cytomegalovirus-associated.

TCRdb keeps only in-frame clones here, not all; method: immunoSEQ multiplex PCR. The table lists 95,000 to 150,000 clones, around nine tenths of them singletons, with more than 1.5% in the top ten. CDR1 and CDR2 (germline): LNHDA, SQIVND (reference sequence). Between the trimmed V and J ends, which lost 3 bases and 4 bases, there was a span of 12 bases. This CDR3 has 14 residues. The specimen was PBMCs. The TCR sequence derives from a woman aged 18 to 35 in good health and CMV-seronegative. The genes are TRBV19 and TRBJ2-5, with D possibly being TRBD1 (6 bases). The CDR3 is CASSMSTGGETQYF. The CDR3 region has the DNA TGTGCCAGTAGTATGTCGACAGGCGGAGAGACCCAGTACTTC.